The source of this TCR beta chain is a study of spatial heterogeneity in lung cancer. Looking at the study overall: There were, on average, more than eight raw-read appearances for each unique TCR and UMI combination. Study conclusions and caveats: Resection saw ubiquitous expanded tumor TCRs appear in blood more than follow-up did.

Losses at the gene ends were 5 bases for V and 9 bases for J; bases not matched to a gene: 9. The CDR3 covers 15 residues. Germline CDR1 and CDR2: MNHEY and SMNVEV (reference sequence). Individually, TCR cDNA molecules were each labelled with a unique molecular identifier. TCRdb used MiXCR to reprocess the 5' RACE reads, holding one entry per CDR3 protein. The data contain 20,000 or so distinct CDR3 sequences, 3.3% of them singletons. Time point here: sample taken at primary tumor resection. Tumor, nontumor lung or frozen PBMC supplied whole RNA that was sequenced unsorted. A total of some 70 untreated early-stage non-small cell lung cancer patients served as donors. This clonotype was observed a few times. What it binds is not known.

The chain joins TRBV27 to TRBJ2-1; 11 bases agree with TRBD2. The sample here was PBMCs, taken at surgery. This sequence was found in a female donor with early-stage non-small cell lung cancer. This CDR3 is CASSLTSGGVVEQFF. CDR3 nucleotides: TGTGCCAGCAGTCTTACTAGCGGGGGAGTTGTTGAGCAGTTCTTC.